This T cell receptor (beta chain) was recorded in a study of lymphopenia after photon versus proton radiotherapy. Study-level findings and limits: Relative stability marked proton patients; photon patients lost diversity and naive cells. In patients who died, overall survival fell as post-nadir TCR diversity dropped more. After the lymphocyte nadir, photon-treated repertoires showed oligoclonal expansion, especially of CD8+ Temra cells.

Note on this clone: No antigen is known for it.

This table comes from immunoSEQ multiplex PCR, and its TCRdb copy is limited to in-frame clones, with some not included. The sample shows about 62,000 clones, about 90% of them seen only once. The sequence derives from a man aged 80 or over with esophageal cancer. The sample was peripheral blood, taken from a patient treated with proton-based radiotherapy.

DNA for the CDR3: TGCGCCAGCAGTCAATCGGAGGACAGGCCAAACTATGGCTACACCTTC. Translating gives CASSQSEDRPNYGYTF. This sequence joins TRBV23-1 and TRBJ1-2; the match to TRBD1 covers 7 bases. TRBV23-1 counts as an open reading frame of uncertain function. V lost 0 bases to trimming and J lost 2 bases; unmatched junction nucleotides: 6. The CDR3 loop spans 16 amino acids.